The 15 T cell receptor beta chains given below trace back to one sample, sequenced in a study of cytomegalovirus exposure and HLA in healthy donors. Amplification used 60 Vbeta primers and 13 Jbeta primers. Data came from immunoSEQ multiplex PCR; TCRdb stores just in-frame clones and leaves some out. The sample lists about 140,000 clones; about four fifths were seen once. The sample consisted of PBMCs. The receptor set was obtained from a man aged 40-49 years in good health and CMV-seropositive.

This chain joins TRBV4-3 and TRBJ2-2; a possible D gene is TRBD1 (5 bases). The CDR3 has 14 amino acids. The germline V and J ends were trimmed by 6 bases and 4 bases, with 12 bases remaining between them. Germline CDR1 and CDR2: LGHNA and YSLEER. CDR3 DNA sequence: TGCGCCAGCAGGTCAGGGTGGCGCACCGGGGAGCTGTTTTTT. Its translation is CASRSGWRTGELFF.

The chain has TRBV25-1 and TRBJ1-2; D perhaps matches TRBD1 (5 bases). Looked up from germline, CDR1 is MGHDK and CDR2 is SYGVNS. This CDR3 region has 14 residues. Deletions cut 1 base from V and 6 bases from J, with 12 bases between. CDR3 residues: CASSESGREDGYTF. In DNA, the CDR3 is TGTGCCAGCAGTGAATCGGGCAGGGAGGATGGCTACACCTTC.

The rearrangement joins TRBV9 to TRBJ1-3, with D possibly being TRBD1 (6 bases). Trimming stripped 1 base from V and 0 bases from J, with 11 bases between. This CDR3 is 16 amino acids long. The germline CDR1 and CDR2 sequences are SGDLS and YYNGEE. CDR3 sequence: CASSVNRDNSGNTIYF. The DNA of the CDR3 is TGTGCCAGCAGCGTAAACCGGGACAACTCTGGAAACACCATATATTTT.

The chain uses TRBV5-4 and TRBJ1-2; D gene unclear. The CDR3 loop spans 14 amino acids. CDR1 and CDR2 from the germline V gene are SGHNT and YYREEE (reference sequence). The ends were cut back, 4 bases at V and 0 bases at J, with 10 bases in the middle. The CDR3 nucleotides are TGTGCCAGCAGCCGCGCGCATTCTAACTATGGCTACACCTTC. Translating it yields CASSRAHSNYGYTF.

The chain is built from TRBV5-1 and TRBJ2-2; 13 bases are shared with TRBD2. V shed 4 bases, J shed 7 bases, and the junction held 4 bases outside the gene matches. The germline V gene has CDR1 SGHRS and CDR2 YFSETQ. The CDR3 totals 15 residues. CDR3 nucleotides: TGCGCCAGCAGCACCTGGACTAGCGGGAGCGGGGAGCTGTTTTTT. This gives the protein CASSTWTSGSGELFF.

This clone was counted a single time. The gene calls are TRBV9 and TRBJ1-2; weak D call: TRBD1 (5 bases). Germline V lookup: CDR1 SGDLS, CDR2 YYNGEE. This CDR3 comprises 12 residues. V gave up 5 bases and J gave up 5 bases, with 10 bases separating them. The CDR3 region is CASRGRVYGYTF. In nucleotides, the CDR3 is TGTGCCAGCAGGGGCAGGGTTTATGGCTACACCTTC.

To note about this clone: One end of the junction varies from germline; a read error may be responsible. The genes are TRBV6-6 and TRBJ1-1; no definite D call. The germline V gene has CDR1 MNHNY and CDR2 SVGAGI (reference sequence). The CDR3 length is 11 residues. CDR3 residues: CASSPNSEAFF. CDR3 nucleotide sequence: TGTGCCAGCAGTCCTAACAGTGAAGCTTTCTTT.

V usage is TRBV9 and J usage is TRBJ1-1; 7 nucleotides match TRBD1. V gave up 1 base and J gave up 2 bases; unmatched junction bases: 5. This CDR3 is built from 15 residues. The germline CDR1 and CDR2 sequences are SGDLS and YYNGEE. The CDR3 loop is CASSVRSGGNTEAFF. CDR3 DNA: TGTGCCAGCAGCGTAAGGTCAGGGGGTAACACTGAAGCTTTCTTT.

This clone was observed once. J is TRBJ1-1 and V is TRBV6-1; no definite D call. Germline CDR1 is MNHNS and CDR2 is SASEGT. The CDR3 contains 14 residues. V was pared by 7 bases and J by 4 bases, with 16 bases between. This CDR3 is CASTTGLRGTEAFF. The CDR3 region has the DNA TGTGCCAGCACTACCGGGTTGCGGGGCACTGAAGCTTTCTTT.

This chain joins TRBV30 and TRBJ2-7, with 7 bases lining up with TRBD1. From germline, CDR1 is GTSNPN and CDR2 SVGIG (reference sequence). The CDR3 is 13 residues long. V was pared by 4 bases and J by 6 bases, with 9 bases of the junction left unmatched. The CDR3 here is CAWMPGGVTEQYF. As DNA, the CDR3 is TGTGCCTGGATGCCAGGGGGTGTAACCGAGCAGTACTTC.

The V gene is TRBV5-4, the J gene TRBJ2-5; 11 bases fit TRBD2. Losses at the gene ends were 4 bases for V and 5 bases for J; bases not matched to a gene: 10. CDR1 is SGHNT, CDR2 YYREEE, per germline (reference sequence). The CDR3 has 16 residues. The CDR3 region is CASSPRLAGPTETQYF. Here the CDR3 DNA reads TGTGCCAGCAGCCCTCGACTAGCGGGACCGACGGAGACCCAGTACTTC.

This clone was picked up a small number of times. This chain links TRBV4-1 with TRBJ2-5; 10 positions match TRBD1. TRBJ2-7 explains the end of the DNA better; the J call may be wrong. This CDR3 is 15 amino acids long. Germline V gives CDR1 MGHRA, CDR2 YSYEKL. The CDR3 spells CASSQGDRGSYEQYF. The CDR3 DNA reads as TGCGCCAGCAGCCAAGGGGACAGGGGAAGCTACGAGCAGTACTTC.

The CDR3 sequence: CASSPVGGAKSSEQFF. As DNA, the CDR3 is TGTGCCAGCAGCCCTGTGGGGGGGGCAAAAAGTAGTGAGCAGTTCTTC. The V and J genes are TRBV5-6 and TRBJ2-1; tentatively, D is TRBD2 (7 bases). The germline V gene has CDR1 SGHDT and CDR2 YYEEEE. With 4 bases removed from V and 9 bases from J, the gap between germline ends came to 23 bases. This CDR3 comprises 16 residues. Filled out from reference TRBV5-6 and TRBJ2-1, the complete variable domain reads DAGVTQSPTHLIKTRGQQVTLRCSPKSGHDTVSWYQQALGQGPQFIFQYYEEEERQRGNFPDRFSGHQFPNYSSELNVNALLLGDSALYLCASSPVGGAKSSEQFFGPGTRLTVL.

CDR3 region: CASSPGMRASGEQYF. CDR3 DNA sequence: TGTGCCAGCTCACCAGGGATGCGGGCTTCGGGCGAGCAGTACTTC. The rearrangement links TRBV18 to TRBJ2-7; D perhaps matches TRBD2 (5 bases). Trimming pared 2 bases from V and 6 bases from J, leaving 17 bases between. The germline CDR1 and CDR2 sequences are KGHSH and LQKENI. CDR3 length: 15 residues. The complete variable domain, with remaining parts taken from reference TRBV18 and TRBJ2-7, reads NAGVMQNPRHLVRRRGQEARLRCSPMKGHSHVYWYRQLPEEGLKFMVYLQKENIIDESGMPKERFSAEFPKEGPSILRIQQVVRGDSAAYFCASSPGMRASGEQYFGPGTRLTVT.

The chain joins TRBV2 to TRBJ2-7; 7 positions agree with TRBD1. The ends lost 0 bases at V and 3 bases at J; junction bases unmatched: 8. This CDR3 region has 16 residues. Per the germline V gene, CDR1 is SNHLY and CDR2 is FYNNEI. The CDR3 DNA sequence: TGTGCCAGCAGTGAAGCGCTTCAAGGGGGCGGCTACGAGCAGTACTTC. Residues: CASSEALQGGGYEQYF.